Shown below are 12 T cell receptor beta chains from a single sample sequenced in a study of beta chain features in type 1 diabetes. Overall study findings and caveats: Researchers report that Type 1 diabetes patients had moderately but significantly shorter TCRB CDR3s across all four CD4+ subsets.

Since all of the isolated RNA was reverse transcribed, expressed TCRB transcripts were what got sequenced. Repertoires were generated with immunoSEQ multiplex PCR, while TCRdb's copy carries only in-frame clones and drops some. Here the sample spans under 250,000 clones, around 14% being singletons. No cognate antigen is known for these TCRs. The specimen was naive CD4+ T cells from blood. These receptors were taken from a man younger than 40 with type 1 diabetes.

This chain connects TRBV30 to TRBJ1-6, with D unclear. This CDR3 region has 14 residues. V shed 2 bases and J shed 12 bases, with 17 bases lying between them. Germline values: CDR1 GTSNPN, CDR2 SVGIG (reference sequence). This chain's CDR3 is CAWSTGRPDGPLHF. The CDR3 DNA reads TGTGCCTGGAGTACCGGGAGGCCGGACGGACCCCTCCACTTT.

This chain uses TRBV6-1 with TRBJ1-1; TRBD1 might be the D (6 bases). The CDR3 has 14 amino acids. V shed 3 bases and J shed 4 bases, with 12 bases lying between them. The germline V gene encodes CDR1 MNHNS and CDR2 SASEGT. The CDR3 spells CASSDQQGATEAFF. CDR3 bases: TGTGCCAGCAGTGACCAACAGGGAGCCACTGAAGCTTTCTTT.

V and J are TRBV6-4 and TRBJ2-4, with TRBD2 identical over 11 bases. V shed 2 bases, J shed 7 bases, and the junction held 4 bases outside the gene matches. The CDR3 consists of 15 residues. Germline V lookup: CDR1 MRHNA, CDR2 SNTAGT. The CDR3 DNA follows: TGTGCCAGCAGTGACATAGCGGGGGGGAGGAACATTCAGTACTTC. Its protein product is CASSDIAGGRNIQYF.

This clone was observed a few times. This rearrangement joins TRBV7-2 to TRBJ1-1, with 7 bases matching TRBD1. The junction had 4 bases not matched to a gene; V was cut back by 2 bases and J by 1 base. The CDR3 length is 15 residues. CDR1 and CDR2 (germline): SGHTA, FQGNSA. The CDR3 sequence: CASSLMPGGNTEAFF. CDR3 nucleotide sequence: TGTGCCAGCAGCTTAATGCCAGGGGGGAACACTGAAGCTTTCTTT. Full variable domain (outside the CDR3, taken from reference TRBV7-2 and TRBJ1-1): GAGVSQSPSNKVTEKGKDVELRCDPISGHTALYWYRQSLGQGLEFLIYFQGNSAPDKSGLPSDRFSAERTGGSVSTLTIQRTQQEDSAVYLCASSLMPGGNTEAFFGQGTRLTVV.

In regard to this clone: This sample also contains other DNA sequences that code for the same CDR3. The CDR3 nucleotides are TGTGCCAGCAGCTTGGAGACGAACACTGAAGCTTTCTTT. Protein: CASSLETNTEAFF. The chain joins TRBV7-9 to TRBJ1-1; D remains unclear. V was clipped by 3 bases and J by 1 base, with 6 bases between them. Germline V gene sequence: CDR1 SEHNR, CDR2 FQNEAQ (reference sequence). This CDR3 spans 13 amino acids.

This clone appeared a few times. This chain connects TRBV27 to TRBJ2-2; D is ambiguous. Germline loops: CDR1 MNHEY, CDR2 SMNVEV (reference sequence). This CDR3 comprises 12 residues. Trimming stripped 3 bases from V and 7 bases from J, with 6 bases between. The CDR3 sequence is CASSFRVGELFF. In DNA, the CDR3 is TGTGCCAGCAGTTTTCGGGTCGGGGAGCTGTTTTTT.

The V gene is TRBV18, the J gene TRBJ1-1, with D unresolved. Germline-derived CDR1 and CDR2 are KGHSH and LQKENI. V shed 3 bases and J shed 2 bases, with 16 bases lying between them. The CDR3 is 16 residues long. The CDR3 sequence is CASSPRGGGSNTEAFF. The CDR3, as DNA: TGTGCCAGCTCACCGAGAGGCGGTGGCAGTAACACTGAAGCTTTCTTT.

This clone has only a few counts. This chain links TRBV7-2 with TRBJ2-2; 12 bases line up with TRBD2. V shed 6 bases, J shed 5 bases, and the junction held 4 bases outside the gene matches. The CDR3 contains 15 residues. CDR1 is SGHTA and CDR2 is FQGNSA in the germline V gene. The CDR3 is CASRILAGGTGELFF. The CDR3 bases are TGTGCCAGCAGGATACTAGCGGGAGGTACCGGGGAGCTGTTTTTT.

This clone was observed a handful of times. This sequence joins TRBV29-1 and TRBJ1-1; TRBD1 is a possible D gene (5 bases). The CDR3 is 12 amino acids. Trimming left V 7 bases short and J 4 bases short, with 13 bases between. Per germline, CDR1 SQVTM and CDR2 ANQGSEA. The CDR3 nucleotides are TGCAGCGGAGGTCGGCAGGGCACTGAAGCTTTCTTT. Translation gives CSGGRQGTEAFF.

There are a few counts of this clone. The chain is built from TRBV5-1 and TRBJ2-7, with a tentative D call TRBD1 (6 bases). V was pared by 3 bases and J by 3 bases, with 13 bases between. Germline V gives CDR1 SGHRS, CDR2 YFSETQ. This CDR3 has 14 residues. CDR3 nucleotide sequence: TGCGCCAGCAGCTCCCAGGGGATTCGCTACGAGCAGTACTTC. This translates into CASSSQGIRYEQYF.

This clone has more than one count but fewer than ten. The J gene is TRBJ2-7, the V gene TRBV6-1; D remains unclear. Per the germline V gene, CDR1 is MNHNS and CDR2 is SASEGT. The germline V and J ends were trimmed by 2 bases and 6 bases, with 8 bases remaining between them. The CDR3 is made up of 12 amino acids. The chain's CDR3 is CASSELTTEQYF. CDR3 bases: TGTGCCAGCAGTGAATTGACAACCGAGCAGTACTTC.

This chain joins TRBV30 and TRBJ1-4; D is unclear. Germline assignment: CDR1 GTSNPN and CDR2 SVGIG (reference sequence). Trimming removed 1 base at V and 0 bases at J, with 6 bases between. This CDR3 is 14 amino acids long. CDR3 in amino acids: CAWSASSTNEKLFF. CDR3 sequence (DNA): TGTGCCTGGAGTGCAAGCTCAACTAATGAAAAACTGTTTTTT.